What follows are 29 T cell receptor beta chains derived from one specimen sequenced in a study of blood T cell repertoires in COVID-19. The method was immunoSEQ multiplex PCR; TCRdb's version includes in-frame clones alone and lacks a portion of them. The sample shows roughly 400,000 clones, 89% of them seen only once. What was sequenced was PBMCs or T cells enriched from blood (not recorded which). These receptors came from a woman in her twenties or thirties who had recovered from COVID-19.

J is TRBJ1-5 and V is TRBV6-5, with D possibly TRBD1 on 5 matching bases. The CDR3 is 14 amino acids. CDR1 is MNHEY and CDR2 is SVGAGI in the germline V gene. Trimming left V 5 bases short and J 3 bases short, with 11 bases between. CDR3 sequence reads: CASSPGWDNQPQHF. The CDR3 DNA sequence: TGTGCCAGCAGTCCAGGGTGGGACAATCAGCCCCAGCATTTT.

V and J are TRBV7-2 and TRBJ2-1; D not certain. The CDR3 length is 14 residues. Germline CDR1 SGHTA, CDR2 FQGNSA. V was shortened by 6 bases and J by 0 bases, with 9 bases between the two germline ends. DNA for the CDR3: TGTGCCAGCAGGTCCTTCAGCTCCTACAATGAGCAGTTCTTC. It specifies CASRSFSSYNEQFF.

The chain recombines TRBV7-3 with TRBJ2-1; 8 nucleotides match TRBD2. The CDR3 totals 14 residues. After removal of 4 bases from V and 9 bases from J, the junction contained 8 bases not matched to a gene. Germline V gene data show CDR1 as SGHTA and CDR2 as FQGTGA. CDR3: CASSSRGGLGEQFF. DNA of the CDR3: TGTGCCAGCAGCTCTCGGGGGGGCCTCGGTGAGCAGTTCTTC.

This rearrangement joins TRBV7-3 to TRBJ2-3; 9 bases map to TRBD2. V shed 5 bases, J shed 4 bases, and the junction held 10 bases outside the gene matches. CDR3 size: 16 residues. CDR1 and CDR2 (germline): SGHTA, FQGTGA. The CDR3, as DNA: TGTGCCAGCAGCGCCCAGGGGGGACTAGCATCAGATACGCAGTATTTT. Protein: CASSAQGGLASDTQYF.

This clone was observed a few times. The chain recombines TRBV3-1 (or the pseudogene TRBV3-2) with TRBJ1-5, with 9 bases fitting TRBD1. Germline V lookup: CDR1 LGHDT, CDR2 YNNKEL (reference sequence). With 5 bases clipped from V and 7 bases from J, the junction kept 9 bases outside the gene matches. This CDR3 contains 15 residues. CDR3 coding DNA: TGTGCCAGCAGCGGCGGGACAGGGCCTGGCCAGCCCCAGCATTTT. Amino acid sequence: CASSGGTGPGQPQHF.

The DNA of the CDR3 is TGTGCCTATAACTTGGCAGGGGGCTACGAGCAGTACTTC. Translating it yields CAYNLAGGYEQYF. The rearrangement uses TRBV5-4 and TRBJ2-7; 7 nucleotides agree with TRBD1. The CDR3 runs 13 residues. V gave up 10 bases and J gave up 3 bases; unmatched junction bases: 10. The germline V gene has CDR1 SGHNT and CDR2 YYREEE (reference sequence). The variable domain in full, completed from reference TRBV5-4 and TRBJ2-7, reads ETGVTQSPTHLIKTRGQQVTLRCSSQSGHNTVSWYQQALGQGPQFIFQYYREEENGRGNFPPRFSGLQFPNYSSELNVNALELDDSALYLCAYNLAGGYEQYFGPGTRLTVT.

The chain links TRBV5-1 to TRBJ2-2; D not certain. The CDR3 length is 15 residues. V shed 2 bases and J shed 2 bases, with 10 bases lying between them. CDR1 and CDR2 (germline): SGHRS, YFSETQ. The CDR3 nucleotides are TGCGCCAGCAGCTTACTGGTAATAAACACCGGGGAGCTGTTTTTT. This gives the protein CASSLLVINTGELFF.

The CDR3 protein is CAISEPGGSYGYTF. CDR3 in DNA: TGTGCCATCAGTGAACCGGGAGGGTCCTATGGCTACACCTTC. The chain carries TRBV10-3 and TRBJ1-2; D uncertain. Per the germline V gene, CDR1 is ENHRY and CDR2 is SYGVKD. The V end lost 3 bases, the J end lost 4 bases, and 12 bases lay between the germline ends. CDR3 length: 14 residues.

The chain carries TRBV6-2 or TRBV6-3 and TRBJ2-1, with D possibly TRBD2 on 6 matching bases. Trimming stripped 5 bases from V and 0 bases from J, with 20 bases between. CDR1 MNHEY and CDR2 SVGEGT come from the germline V gene. This CDR3 is built from 18 residues. This chain's CDR3 is CASSLLTDYPSSYNEQFF. For the CDR3, the DNA is TGTGCCAGCAGTCTGTTGACGGACTACCCTAGCTCCTACAATGAGCAGTTCTTC.

DNA of the CDR3: TGCGCCAGCAGCCAGCGACAGGGGGAAAACACCATATATTTT. This translates into CASSQRQGENTIYF. The chain links TRBV4-1 to TRBJ1-3; TRBD1 matches at 9 bases. The CDR3 is 14 amino acids. V was clipped by 3 bases and J by 6 bases; unmatched bases: 3. Germline values: CDR1 MGHRA, CDR2 YSYEKL.

CDR3 amino acids: CASRDRQGGQPQHF. The CDR3 nucleotides are TGTGCCAGCAGGGACCGACAGGGAGGACAGCCCCAGCATTTT. V gene TRBV27 combines with J gene TRBJ1-5, with 7 bases that match TRBD1. Germline V gives CDR1 MNHEY, CDR2 SMNVEV (reference sequence). This CDR3 is built from 14 residues. The trim removed 6 bases at V and 7 bases at J, leaving 9 bases unmatched.

The CDR3 sequence: CSVERDTGYGYTF. The CDR3, as DNA: TGCAGCGTTGAAAGGGACACCGGCTATGGCTACACCTTC. The rearrangement joins TRBV29-1 to TRBJ1-2; perhaps TRBD1 as D (6 bases). Per germline, CDR1 SQVTM and CDR2 ANQGSEA. Trimming shortened V by 2 bases and J by 4 bases, and 11 bases separated the two germline ends. The CDR3 runs 13 residues.

J is TRBJ1-2 and V is TRBV12-3 or TRBV12-4; D is possibly TRBD1 (6 bases). This CDR3 is built from 13 residues. Trimming shortened V by 10 bases and J by 5 bases, and 17 bases separated the two germline ends. This CDR3 reads CATQRGTRYGYTF. CDR3 DNA sequence: TGTGCCACCCAAAGGGGGACCAGATATGGCTACACCTTC.

This chain uses TRBV2 with TRBJ1-2, with TRBD1 matching over 8 bases. With V trimmed by 3 bases and J by 0 bases, 9 bases remained unmatched. This CDR3 contains 17 residues. Germline lookup yields CDR1 SNHLY and CDR2 FYNNEI. In nucleotides, the CDR3 is TGTGCCAGCAGTGAGGAGGGGACAGGCCTAACTAACTATGGCTACACCTTC. Its translation is CASSEEGTGLTNYGYTF.

The count of this clone is one. This chain uses TRBV19 with TRBJ2-1, with 7 bases fitting TRBD2. The CDR3 extends over 12 amino acids. Germline lookup yields CDR1 LNHDA and CDR2 SQIVND (reference sequence). Trimming at V came to 6 bases and at J to 7 bases, leaving 3 bases not matched to a gene. CDR3 sequence (DNA): TGTGCCAGTAGAGCGGGAAGGAATGAGCAGTTCTTC. Protein: CASRAGRNEQFF.

J is TRBJ1-2 and V is TRBV2, with D uncertain. Germline V gives CDR1 SNHLY, CDR2 FYNNEI. The germline V and J ends were trimmed by 8 bases and 0 bases, with 10 bases remaining between them. This CDR3 is built from 13 residues. In nucleotides, the CDR3 is TGTGCCAGCGGAAGCGATTCTAACTATGGCTACACCTTC. This codes for CASGSDSNYGYTF.

The table lists this clone with a count of one. This chain links TRBV7-9 with TRBJ2-1, with D unresolved. Deletions cut 5 bases from V and 0 bases from J, with 11 bases between. The CDR3 length is 15 residues. Germline V gives CDR1 SEHNR, CDR2 FQNEAQ (reference sequence). The CDR3 DNA reads as TGTGCCAGCAGCAGTGACTCTAGCTCCTACAATGAGCAGTTCTTC. Translated, it gives CASSSDSSSYNEQFF.

The chain links TRBV30 to TRBJ1-2, with D possibly TRBD1 on 5 matching bases. The ends were cut back, 0 bases at V and 4 bases at J, with 9 bases in the middle. The CDR3 spans 13 residues. Germline CDR1 GTSNPN, CDR2 SVGIG (reference sequence). CDR3 sequence reads: CAWSVQESYGYTF. CDR3 nucleotide sequence: TGTGCCTGGAGTGTACAGGAGAGCTATGGCTACACCTTC.

The chain uses TRBV20-1 and TRBJ1-2, with D uncertain. The germline V gene encodes CDR1 DFQATT and CDR2 SNEGSKA (reference sequence). The germline V and J ends were trimmed by 3 bases and 0 bases, with 14 bases remaining between them. CDR3 size: 15 residues. The CDR3 sequence: CSASRLGGANYGYTF. The CDR3 nucleotides read TGCAGTGCTAGTAGGTTGGGTGGAGCTAACTATGGCTACACCTTC.

V is TRBV19 and J is TRBJ2-7, with 9 nucleotides matching TRBD1. The length of the CDR3 is 13 residues. Germline assignment: CDR1 LNHDA and CDR2 SQIVND (reference sequence). The V segment lost 5 bases and the J segment 1 base; nucleotides outside the gene matches: 0. CDR3 region: CASSDRGSYEQYF. As DNA, the CDR3 is TGTGCCAGTAGTGACAGGGGGTCCTACGAGCAGTACTTC.

The V and J genes are TRBV9 and TRBJ1-5; D not certain. CDR3 size: 15 residues. Trimming cost V 0 bases and J 2 bases, with 9 bases left between them. From germline, CDR1 is SGDLS and CDR2 YYNGEE. The CDR3 loop is CASSVEGSRNQPQHF. CDR3 bases: TGTGCCAGCAGCGTAGAAGGGAGCCGCAATCAGCCCCAGCATTTT.

The chain is built from TRBV28 and TRBJ2-1, with D perhaps matching TRBD2 (5 bases). V was pared by 6 bases and J by 10 bases, with 13 bases between. The CDR3 contains 12 residues. In germline, CDR1 is MDHEN, CDR2 SYDVKM. The CDR3, as DNA: TGTGCCAGCAGCTACCTACCGGGAGAGCAGTTCTTC. Protein product: CASSYLPGEQFF.

The chain is built from TRBV5-1 and TRBJ2-7; D not certain. This CDR3 spans 14 amino acids. CDR1 and CDR2 from the germline V gene are SGHRS and YFSETQ. V lost 5 bases and J lost 1, with 13 bases in between. The CDR3 DNA sequence: TGCGCCAGCAGTGTGGTTGGGCAATCCTACGAGCAGTACTTC. Its protein product is CASSVVGQSYEQYF.

This clone turned up a few times. The chain links TRBV30 to TRBJ1-5; D gene uncertain. The CDR3 totals 13 residues. V was clipped by 4 bases and J by 1 base, with 8 bases between them. Germline CDR1 is GTSNPN and CDR2 is SVGIG (reference sequence). CDR3 nucleotide sequence: TGTGCCTGGAACCATAGAAGCAATCAGCCCCAGCATTTT. As protein: CAWNHRSNQPQHF. The variable domain in full, completed from reference TRBV30 and TRBJ1-5, reads SQTIHQWPATLVQPVGSPLSLECTVEGTSNPNLYWYRQAAGRGLQLLFYSVGIGQISSEVPQNLSASRPQDRQFILSSKKLLLSDSGFYLCAWNHRSNQPQHFGDGTRLSIL.

V usage is TRBV5-4 and J usage is TRBJ2-3; the D is unclear. There are 14 residues in the CDR3. Trimming took 0 bases from V and 6 from J, leaving 11 bases between them. Germline loops: CDR1 SGHNT, CDR2 YYREEE (reference sequence). The CDR3 reads CASSLDPVGDTQYF. CDR3 in DNA: TGTGCCAGCAGCTTGGATCCTGTCGGGGATACGCAGTATTTT.

This clone showed up just a few times. The chain recombines TRBV7-8 with TRBJ1-2; weak D call: TRBD1 (6 bases). This CDR3 has 15 amino acids. Germline V gives CDR1 SGHVS, CDR2 FQNEAQ. Deletions cut 3 bases from V and 7 bases from J, with 18 bases between. The CDR3 region is CASSLYDRRGGGYTF. The CDR3 DNA reads as TGTGCCAGCAGCTTGTACGACAGGAGAGGAGGTGGCTACACCTTC. Combining the CDR3 with reference TRBV7-8 and TRBJ1-2 gives the whole variable domain GAGVSQSPRYKVAKRGQDVALRCDPISGHVSLFWYQQALGQGPEFLTYFQNEAQLDKSGLPSDRFFAERPEGSVSTLKIQRTQQEDSAVYLCASSLYDRRGGGYTFGSGTRLTVV.

The rearrangement links TRBV7-6 to TRBJ2-1; the match to TRBD2 covers 8 bases. The ends lost 4 bases at V and 6 bases at J; junction bases unmatched: 11. This CDR3 contains 16 residues. The germline gives CDR1 SGHVS, CDR2 FNYEAQ. The CDR3 DNA follows: TGTGCCAGCAGCTCAACCTGGCGGGAGGTAGCCAATGAGCAGTTCTTC. It codes for CASSSTWREVANEQFF.

The chain couples TRBV7-3 to TRBJ2-7; weak D call: TRBD2 (6 bases). V was shortened by 4 bases and J by 0 bases, with 7 bases between the two germline ends. The germline CDR1 and CDR2 sequences are SGHTA and FQGTGA. CDR3 length: 13 residues. CDR3 loop: CASSSGSSYEQYF. CDR3 sequence (DNA): TGTGCCAGCAGCTCCGGGAGCTCCTACGAGCAGTACTTC.

J is TRBJ2-3 and V is TRBV10-1; D perhaps matches TRBD2 (7 bases). Germline CDR1 WNHNN, CDR2 SYGVQD (reference sequence). CDR3 size: 22 residues. The V and J ends lost 2 bases and 1 base respectively, with 31 bases between them. The CDR3 DNA reads as TGCGCCAGCAGTGAGGCGGGGGCACAGGTTATAGATTGCGGGATCTGCACAGATACGCAGTATTTT. It translates to CASSEAGAQVIDCGICTDTQYF.